The 5 T cell receptor beta chains listed next were all sequenced from one sample in a study of blood T cells in healthy people across ages. PCR was performed a second time for about 7 to 12 cycles using a sample-barcoded 5' primer and a J-beta primer mix. TCRdb redid the calling of the 5' RACE reads with MiXCR, one entry per CDR3 protein. The table records roughly 1.6 million distinct CDR3 sequences, almost 35% of them present only once. The material sequenced was blood. The receptors originated from a woman under 40 in good health.

This sequence joins TRBV6-5 and TRBJ2-5, with TRBD1 matching 10 bases. The germline V gene encodes CDR1 MNHEY and CDR2 SVGAGI. Germline trimming cut 6 bases from V and 7 bases from J; bases unmatched to any gene: 11. The CDR3 is made up of 15 amino acids. CDR3 bases: TGTGCCAGCAGAGGGACAGGGGATTCAGGTGGGACCCAGTACTTC. Its translation is CASRGTGDSGGTQYF.

Concerning this clonotype: This may be a read error, as it is one base from a much larger clone. The rearrangement links TRBV10-3 to TRBJ2-5, with TRBD2 matching 7 bases. Germline CDR1 ENHRY, CDR2 SYGVKD. V trimming: 2 bases; J trimming: 13 bases; junction bases outside the gene matches: 13. This CDR3 region has 14 residues. CDR3 sequence: CAISERTRKYERYF. Here the CDR3 DNA reads TGTGCCATCAGTGAGAGGACTAGAAAATACGAGCGGTACTTC.

This clonotype has just a few counts. The chain joins TRBV13 to TRBJ1-1, with 9 nucleotides matching TRBD1. CDR3 length: 13 amino acids. J gave up 6 bases and V 1 base, and 0 bases lay outside the gene matches. CDR1 is PRHDT, CDR2 FYEKMQ, per germline (reference sequence). The CDR3 is CASSLDRGPEAFF. The CDR3, as DNA: TGTGCCAGCAGCTTAGACAGGGGGCCTGAAGCTTTCTTT.

The genes are TRBV29-1 and TRBJ2-1; tentative D call: TRBD1 (6 bases). Trimming took 4 bases from V and 10 from J, leaving 11 bases between them. The CDR3 is 11 residues long. The germline V gene encodes CDR1 SQVTM and CDR2 ANQGSEA. In DNA form, the CDR3 reads TGCAGCGTTGGTTGGACAGACGAGCAGTTCTTC. It translates to CSVGWTDEQFF.

The rearrangement uses TRBV5-1 and TRBJ2-3, with 7 bases aligning to TRBD1. V gave up 3 bases and J gave up 1 base; unmatched junction bases: 8. The CDR3 length is 16 residues. Per germline, CDR1 SGHRS and CDR2 YFSETQ. The CDR3 is CASSYRQGGGTDTQYF. Here the CDR3 DNA reads TGCGCCAGCAGCTACCGACAGGGTGGGGGCACAGATACGCAGTATTTT.